The 26 T cell receptor beta chains given below trace back to one sample, sequenced in a study of control samples from healthy donors and cancer patients. The table came from immunoSEQ multiplex PCR; TCRdb's copy has only in-frame clones and leaves some out. The sample contains more than 150,000 clones, over 85% of which appear only once. Material for sequencing was blood. The source is a man aged 45 to 65 in good health.

V and J are TRBV11-1 and TRBJ2-7; D is perhaps TRBD2 (5 bases). CDR1 and CDR2 (germline): SGHAT, FQDESV (reference sequence). The V end was cut by 4 bases, the J end by 6 bases, with 22 bases between. CDR3 length: 16 amino acids. This CDR3 reads CASSSRASWVTGEQYF. The CDR3 coding sequence is TGTGCCAGCAGCTCTCGGGCTAGCTGGGTAACCGGCGAGCAGTACTTC.

The chain carries TRBV10-3 and TRBJ1-5, with D maybe TRBD1 (5 bases). Trimming cost V 1 base and J 4 bases, with 8 bases left between them. Germline CDR1 reads ENHRY; CDR2 reads SYGVKD. The CDR3 contains 14 residues. The CDR3 is CAISELAGNQPQHF. The CDR3 coding sequence is TGTGCCATCAGTGAGTTGGCAGGGAATCAGCCCCAGCATTTT.

V is TRBV19 and J is TRBJ1-1; D might be TRBD1 (6 bases). The CDR3 totals 14 residues. CDR1 and CDR2 (germline): LNHDA, SQIVND (reference sequence). With 7 bases removed from V and 4 bases from J, the gap between germline ends came to 16 bases. The CDR3 coding sequence is TGTGCCAGTAACGTCGGCAGGGGTGGCACTGAAGCTTTCTTT. Protein product: CASNVGRGGTEAFF.

This clone appeared once. The chain combines TRBV29-1 with TRBJ2-1; 10 bases are a match to TRBD2. V lost 2 bases, J lost 5 bases, and 15 bases stayed unmatched. CDR3 length: 18 residues. Germline loops: CDR1 SQVTM, CDR2 ANQGSEA. CDR3 bases: TGCAGCGTTGAAACGGCTAGCGGGAGTGGAATTCGCCACAATGAGCAGTTCTTC. Protein product: CSVETASGSGIRHNEQFF.

The chain uses TRBV10-1 and TRBJ2-6; 11 bases align to TRBD1. The CDR3 runs to 19 residues. The ends lost 5 bases at V and 0 bases at J; junction bases unmatched: 9. The V gene's germline CDR1 is WNHNN and CDR2 SYGVQD (reference sequence). DNA for the CDR3: TGCGCCAGCAGTCCGACTGGGACAGGGGGTTCCTCTGGGGCCAACGTCCTGACTTTC. Protein sequence: CASSPTGTGGSSGANVLTF.

The chain uses TRBV11-2 and TRBJ1-6, with D possibly matching TRBD1 (6 bases). In germline, CDR1 is SGHAT, CDR2 FQNNGV. This CDR3 spans 14 amino acids. V gave up 8 bases and J gave up 4 bases, with 12 bases separating them. The CDR3 protein is CASRSGQYNSPLHF. CDR3 bases: TGTGCCAGCCGAAGTGGACAGTATAATTCACCCCTCCACTTT.

CDR3 region: CASTKGPANTGELFF. Written as DNA, the CDR3 is TGTGCCAGCACCAAGGGCCCGGCGAACACCGGGGAGCTGTTTTTT. The J gene is TRBJ2-2, the V gene TRBV25-1, with D uncertain. V lost 7 bases and J 0 bases, leaving 12 bases between the germline ends. CDR3 length: 15 residues. From germline, CDR1 is MGHDK and CDR2 SYGVNS.

The chain employs TRBV21-1 and TRBJ2-7; the table calls TRBD2, which could not be checked here. TRBV21-1 is described as a pseudogene. The CDR3 sequence is 14 residues long. The DNA for the CDR3 is TGTGCCAGCAGCAAAGTGGAGTCCTCCTACGAGCAGTACTTC. Encoded protein: CASSKVESSYEQYF.

This chain uses TRBV6-6 with TRBJ1-5, with D possibly TRBD1 on 5 matching bases. CDR1 is MNHNY and CDR2 is SVGAGI in the germline V gene (reference sequence). This CDR3 spans 16 amino acids. V lost 0 bases to trimming and J lost 0 bases, with 9 bases between them. The CDR3 nucleotides read TGTGCCAGCAGTTACTCGGTGGGGGTTAGCAATCAGCCCCAGCATTTT. Its protein product is CASSYSVGVSNQPQHF.

CDR3 protein: CASSPLDITEAFF. CDR3 DNA: TGTGCCAGCAGCCCACTGGACATCACTGAAGCTTTCTTT. The chain recombines TRBV12-3 or TRBV12-4 with TRBJ1-1, with D perhaps matching TRBD1 (5 bases). Trimming stripped 6 bases from V and 4 bases from J, with 12 bases between. This CDR3 region has 13 residues.

This chain uses TRBV6-2 or TRBV6-3 with TRBJ2-7, with D possibly being TRBD1 (5 bases). Looked up from germline, CDR1 is MNHEY and CDR2 is SVGEGT. V lost 2 bases, J lost 4 bases, and 18 bases lay in between. This CDR3 region has 16 residues. CDR3 in amino acids: CASSYGRQTFEYEQYF. The CDR3 coding sequence is TGTGCCAGCAGTTACGGCCGACAGACGTTTGAGTACGAGCAGTACTTC.

The chain has TRBV29-1 and TRBJ1-5; the D gene is possibly TRBD1 (5 bases). This CDR3 contains 10 residues. Germline V gene lookup returns CDR1 SQVTM and CDR2 ANQGSEA. Trimming shortened V by 6 bases and J by 7 bases, and 7 bases separated the two germline ends. The CDR3 spells CSVRGQPQHF. For the CDR3, the DNA is TGCAGCGTGAGGGGCCAGCCCCAGCATTTT.

The chain combines TRBV15 with TRBJ1-2, with D possibly TRBD1 on 5 matching bases. The ends were cut back, 5 bases at V and 2 bases at J, with 15 bases in the middle. The CDR3 spans 15 residues. Per germline, CDR1 LNHNV and CDR2 YYDKDF (reference sequence). CDR3 sequence reads: CATSHGGGYNYGYTF. The DNA of the CDR3 is TGTGCCACCAGCCACGGGGGGGGATACAACTATGGCTACACCTTC.

The rearrangement uses TRBV28 and TRBJ1-5; D is possibly TRBD1 (5 bases). V shed 5 bases and J shed 3 bases, with 11 bases lying between them. CDR3 size: 14 residues. CDR1 and CDR2 (germline): MDHEN, SYDVKM. As DNA, the CDR3 is TGTGCCAGCAGTAGGGGAGGGAACAATCAGCCCCAGCATTTT. Translated, it gives CASSRGGNNQPQHF.

The chain carries TRBV9 and TRBJ1-1; D ambiguous. Germline loops: CDR1 SGDLS, CDR2 YYNGEE. Trimming took off 0 bases at V and 1 base at J, with 10 bases between the two ends. The CDR3 extends over 15 amino acids. The CDR3 bases are TGTGCCAGCAGCGTAGACCCACGTCAGAACACTGAAGCTTTCTTT. Translated, it gives CASSVDPRQNTEAFF.

The chain has TRBV14 and TRBJ1-5, with D uncertain. Deletions cut 4 bases from V and 3 bases from J, with 10 bases between. The germline gives CDR1 SGHDN, CDR2 FVKESK. This CDR3 comprises 14 residues. Written as DNA, the CDR3 is TGTGCCAGCAGCCCCCTAGGGTACAATCAGCCCCAGCATTTT. Protein sequence: CASSPLGYNQPQHF.

V and J are TRBV19 and TRBJ2-1; no definite D call. V was pared by 4 bases and J by 3 bases, with 1 base between. Germline CDR1 reads LNHDA; CDR2 reads SQIVND (reference sequence). There are 11 residues in the CDR3. The CDR3 is CASSNYNEQFF. The CDR3 DNA reads as TGTGCCAGTAGTAACTACAATGAGCAGTTCTTC.

V usage is TRBV24-1 and J usage is TRBJ2-2, with 9 positions matching TRBD1. CDR1 KGHDR and CDR2 SFDVKD come from the germline V gene. The junction had 3 bases not matched to a gene; V was cut back by 7 bases and J by 1 base. This CDR3 comprises 15 residues. In nucleotides, the CDR3 is TGTGCCACCAGGAGGGGACAGGGGAACACCGGGGAGCTGTTTTTT. Its protein product is CATRRGQGNTGELFF.

This clone turned up a few times. V and J are TRBV12-3 or TRBV12-4 and TRBJ2-5; the D is unclear. V was clipped by 6 bases and J by 5 bases, with 13 bases between them. The CDR3 has 13 amino acids. The CDR3 DNA sequence: TGTGCCAGCAGGACGCTGGACCGGGAGACCCAGTACTTC. Amino acid sequence: CASRTLDRETQYF.

This chain uses TRBV5-1 with TRBJ2-7, with 11 nucleotides matching TRBD1. V shed 3 bases, J shed 4 bases, and the junction held 6 bases outside the gene matches. The CDR3 sequence is 15 residues long. Germline CDR1 reads SGHRS; CDR2 reads YFSETQ. The DNA for the CDR3 is TGCGCCAGCAGCTATCGGGGACAGGGGGTATACGAGCAGTACTTC. Its translation: CASSYRGQGVYEQYF.

With respect to this clone: One junction end does not reproduce the germline sequence, and a read error may be involved. The chain links TRBV4-1 to TRBJ2-1; tentative D call: TRBD2 (5 bases). The CDR3 spans 13 residues. The germline gives CDR1 MGHRA, CDR2 YSYEKL. This CDR3 is CASSQEEDVYPLF. CDR3 nucleotide sequence: TGCGCCAGCAGCCAAGAGGAGGACGTCTACCCTCTCTTC.

V is TRBV15 and J is TRBJ1-2; no definite D call. The CDR3 covers 13 residues. Germline V gene sequence: CDR1 LNHNV, CDR2 YYDKDF (reference sequence). Trimming left V 0 bases short and J 7 bases short, with 9 bases between. The DNA of the CDR3 is TGTGCCACCAGCAGAGAAAACATAGGTGGCTACACCTTC. This sequence encodes CATSRENIGGYTF.

This clone was detected a few times. The V gene is TRBV14, the J gene TRBJ1-2, with D perhaps matching TRBD1 (5 bases). The CDR3 spans 17 residues. Between the trimmed V and J ends, which lost 1 base and 8 bases, there was a span of 23 bases. The germline CDR1 and CDR2 sequences are SGHDN and FVKESK. The CDR3 DNA reads TGTGCCAGCAGCCAAGGGAGTGGGGGATCCAGGGTATACGGCTACACCTTC. The encoded protein is CASSQGSGGSRVYGYTF.

This chain connects TRBV5-1 to TRBJ2-1, with TRBD2 identical over 8 bases. Unmatched junction bases numbered 11, after V lost 5 bases and J lost 7 bases. The germline gives CDR1 SGHRS, CDR2 YFSETQ. The CDR3 spans 15 residues. CDR3 sequence (DNA): TGCGCCAGCAGGGCACTCAGCGGGAGAACGAATGAGCAGTTCTTC. Amino acids: CASRALSGRTNEQFF. The whole variable domain, remainder taken from reference TRBV5-1 and TRBJ2-1, is KAGVTQTPRYLIKTRGQQVTLSCSPISGHRSVSWYQQTPGQGLQFLFEYFSETQRNKGNFPGRFSGRQFSNSRSEMNVSTLELGDSALYLCASRALSGRTNEQFFGPGTRLTVL.

This rearrangement joins TRBV2 to TRBJ2-7, with D maybe TRBD1 (6 bases). This CDR3 region has 14 residues. Germline CDR1 reads SNHLY; CDR2 reads FYNNEI. The V end lost 5 bases, the J end lost 4 bases, and 15 bases lay between the germline ends. The DNA of the CDR3 is TGTGCCAGCAGTAACGGGCCAGGGGTTTACGAGCAGTACTTC. Protein product: CASSNGPGVYEQYF. Combining the CDR3 with reference TRBV2 and TRBJ2-7 gives the whole variable domain EPEVTQTPSHQVTQMGQEVILRCVPISNHLYFYWYRQILGQKVEFLVSFYNNEISEKSEIFDDQFSVERPDGSNFTLKIRSTKLEDSAMYFCASSNGPGVYEQYFGPGTRLTVT.

J is TRBJ2-1 and V is TRBV4-1; 8 bases align to TRBD2. J lost 3 bases, V lost 0 bases, and 4 bases had no gene match. Germline lookup yields CDR1 MGHRA and CDR2 YSYEKL. The length of the CDR3 is 16 residues. As DNA, the CDR3 is TGCGCCAGCAGCCAAGATTTAGCGGGAAGCTACAATGAGCAGTTCTTC. Translation: CASSQDLAGSYNEQFF.